A single count supports the clone carrying this T cell receptor (beta chain). As yet, its antigen is unknown. The data were obtained in a study of T cell responses to AZD1222 COVID-19 vaccine. Clones were read by immunoSEQ multiplex PCR, and TCRdb kept only the in-frame ones, dropping some. Of 99,000 or so clones in the sample, nearly 90% were seen once. Germline V gives CDR1 LGHNA, CDR2 YSLEER. There are 20 residues in the CDR3. V shed 1 base and J 0 bases; nucleotides not matched to a gene: 12. Study-level findings and limits: When two AZD1222 doses had been given, Spike-specific TCR breadth and depth rose.

The sample here was peripheral blood, taken on day 0 of AZD1222 vaccination. This TCR was sampled from an adult in good health. The V call is TRBV4-3, the J call TRBJ1-6, with TRBD1 identical over 7 bases. CDR3 coding DNA: TGCGCCAGCAGCCAAGCGGCGGGGCGACAGGGACGCTCCTATAATTCACCCCTCCACTTT. Its translation: CASSQAAGRQGRSYNSPLHF.